These 30 T cell receptor beta chains came from one sample sequenced in a study of T cells after yellow fever vaccination (dated by TCRdb to between 2018 and 2021). The sample's treatment or condition label, in plain terms: live attenuated yellow fever vaccine strain. Receptor libraries were prepared by 5' RACE. Instrument on record: Illumina NovaSeq 6000. TCRdb took the public reads, trimmed them with fastp at Q25, ran MiXCR for clone calling and kept in-frame beta chains. A single entry per CDR3 protein holds the most common genes and DNA from its merged rows. Within this sample are a few hundred thousand distinct CDR3 sequences, with approximately 12% of them counted one time only. 2.5% to 4% of the sample comes from the top ten. Sample: CD4+ T cells sorted from PBMCs, taken 15 days after the yellow fever booster vaccination. Receptors were obtained from a young man who received the YFV17D yellow fever vaccine.

This clonotype was found a few times. The chain employs TRBV4-1 and TRBJ1-6; D is ambiguous. The CDR3 runs to 18 residues. CDR1 is MGHRA and CDR2 is YSYEKL in the germline V gene. V lost 4 bases and J 4 bases, leaving 20 bases between the germline ends. CDR3 in amino acids: CASSPGRPVRDYNSPLHF. In nucleotides, the CDR3 is TGCGCCAGCAGCCCGGGAAGACCTGTGCGGGATTATAATTCACCCCTCCACTTT.

The CDR3 DNA reads TGTGCCAGCCCGCCGACAGGTAGCCCATGCTACGAGCAGTACTTC. Translation gives CASPPTGSPCYEQYF. The gene calls are TRBV6-2 or TRBV6-3 and TRBJ2-7; a possible D gene is TRBD1 (6 bases). V was cut by 8 bases and J by 3 bases, with 20 bases left in between. CDR3 length equals 15 residues. Germline V gene lookup returns CDR1 MNHEY and CDR2 SVGEGT.

This clonotype has ten or more counts. This chain joins TRBV5-1 and TRBJ2-2; D possibly corresponds to TRBD2 (6 bases). Trimming removed 0 bases from V and 0 bases from J, with 9 bases in between. Germline V gives CDR1 SGHRS, CDR2 YFSETQ. The CDR3 extends over 16 amino acids. The CDR3 DNA reads as TGCGCCAGCAGCTTGGCCGGGACTCCGAACACCGGGGAGCTGTTTTTT. Protein sequence: CASSLAGTPNTGELFF. The full variable domain, completed using reference TRBV5-1 and TRBJ2-2, is KAGVTQTPRYLIKTRGQQVTLSCSPISGHRSVSWYQQTPGQGLQFLFEYFSETQRNKGNFPGRFSGRQFSNSRSEMNVSTLELGDSALYLCASSLAGTPNTGELFFGEGSRLTVL.

The chain recombines TRBV9 with TRBJ2-4, with D possibly matching TRBD1 (7 bases). The CDR3 has 17 residues. The ends were cut back, 4 bases at V and 0 bases at J, with 17 bases in the middle. CDR1 SGDLS and CDR2 YYNGEE come from the germline V gene. The CDR3 DNA is TGTGCCAGCAGCTCAGGGGGGAGAGGTATAGCCAAAAACATTCAGTACTTC. Translation gives CASSSGGRGIAKNIQYF.

The chain carries TRBV7-2 and TRBJ2-7; D is undetermined. V was clipped by 1 base and J by 1 base, with 8 bases between them. CDR1 is SGHTA, CDR2 FQGNSA, per germline. This CDR3 comprises 14 residues. CDR3 protein: CASSLGAGSYEQYV. The CDR3, as DNA: TGTGCCAGCAGCTTAGGGGCAGGATCCTACGAGCAGTACGTC.

V gene TRBV7-9 combines with J gene TRBJ1-6; a possible D gene is TRBD1 (5 bases). The germline V and J ends were trimmed by 5 bases and 8 bases, with 16 bases remaining between them. The length of the CDR3 is 15 residues. The germline V gene encodes CDR1 SEHNR and CDR2 FQNEAQ (reference sequence). The CDR3, as DNA: TGTGCCAGCAGCAGAAGAGGCCAGGGTTATTCACCCCTCCACTTT. Its protein is CASSRRGQGYSPLHF.

In this sample, this clonotype turned up a few times. The chain carries TRBV5-1 and TRBJ2-7; tentatively, D is TRBD1 (5 bases). V gave up 0 bases and J gave up 3 bases, with 10 bases separating them. The germline V gene encodes CDR1 SGHRS and CDR2 YFSETQ. The length of the CDR3 is 14 residues. The DNA of the CDR3 is TGCGCCAGCAGCTTGGAACAACAGGTCTACGAGCAGTACTTC. Its translation is CASSLEQQVYEQYF.

This clonotype occurred many times. The chain recombines TRBV7-2 with TRBJ2-7, with 10 bases fitting TRBD1. CDR1 is SGHTA and CDR2 is FQGNSA in the germline V gene. V shed 5 bases and J 4 bases; nucleotides not matched to a gene: 5. The CDR3 sequence is 14 residues long. CDR3 DNA: TGTGCCAGCAGCGCGGGACAGGGGCGTTACGAGCAGTACTTC. Translated: CASSAGQGRYEQYF.

This clonotype was counted only a few times. The J gene is TRBJ2-6, the V gene TRBV20-1; 11 bases line up with TRBD1. Per germline, CDR1 DFQATT and CDR2 SNEGSKA (reference sequence). CDR3 length: 20 amino acids. CDR3 loop: CSPSSTGTGGPGSGANVLTF. The CDR3 coding sequence is TGCAGCCCTTCATCAACCGGGACAGGGGGTCCGGGCTCTGGGGCCAACGTCCTGACTTTC.

This clonotype was counted only a few times. The V gene is TRBV5-1, the J gene TRBJ1-1, with D uncertain. The germline V gene has CDR1 SGHRS and CDR2 YFSETQ. This CDR3 has 16 residues. V dropped 6 bases and J dropped 2 bases, with 20 bases sitting between them. This CDR3 is CASTTSSPEYNTEAFF. DNA of the CDR3: TGCGCCAGCACCACTAGTTCCCCGGAATACAACACTGAAGCTTTCTTT.

The chain is built from TRBV12-3 or TRBV12-4 and TRBJ2-1, with 7 bases that match TRBD1. V dropped 6 bases and J dropped 11; count of bases not matched to a gene: 7. The CDR3 has 12 amino acids. The CDR3 region is CASRPGQDKQFF. CDR3 coding DNA: TGTGCCAGCAGACCCGGACAGGATAAGCAGTTCTTC.

There are a few counts of this clonotype. V is TRBV7-9 and J is TRBJ1-5, with TRBD1 as a possible D gene (6 bases). V lost 4 bases and J lost 0, with 25 bases in between. The CDR3 contains 20 residues. Per the germline V gene, CDR1 is SEHNR and CDR2 is FQNEAQ (reference sequence). CDR3 residues: CASSSILDPGQPDSNQPQHF. CDR3 bases: TGTGCCAGCAGCTCAATCCTAGACCCAGGACAGCCCGATAGCAATCAGCCCCAGCATTTT.

The chain couples TRBV10-2 to TRBJ2-6; the D gene could be TRBD1 or TRBD2 (6 bases each). The germline gives CDR1 WSHSY, CDR2 SAAADI. V was shortened by 10 bases and J by 1 base, with 14 bases between the two germline ends. The CDR3 consists of 15 residues. The CDR3 nucleotides are TGCGCCACCGGGACACTAGCTTCTGGGGCCAACGTCCTGACTTTC. This sequence encodes CATGTLASGANVLTF.

This rearrangement joins TRBV6-2 or TRBV6-3 to TRBJ1-2, with D maybe TRBD1 (5 bases). The germline CDR1 and CDR2 sequences are MNHEY and SVGEGT. The ends were cut back, 3 bases at V and 6 bases at J, with 23 bases in the middle. The CDR3 consists of 17 residues. The CDR3 here is CASSYGTGRVYLDGYTF. Written as DNA, the CDR3 is TGTGCCAGCAGTTATGGGACGGGTCGGGTCTATCTAGATGGCTACACCTTC.

This clonotype was seen more than once but under ten times. J is TRBJ2-5 and V is TRBV21-1; the table's D call, TRBD1, was not checked against the DNA. TRBV21-1 is annotated as a pseudogene. This CDR3 comprises 14 residues. The CDR3 reads CAWLRGSRQETQYF. The CDR3 DNA follows: TGTGCCTGGCTCAGGGGCAGTAGACAAGAGACCCAGTACTTC.

In this sample, this clonotype turned up many times. The gene calls are TRBV7-2 and TRBJ1-3; D remains unclear. The germline CDR1 and CDR2 sequences are SGHTA and FQGNSA. The CDR3 is made up of 13 amino acids. Trimming stripped 0 bases from V and 9 bases from J, with 9 bases between. CDR3 region: CASSLAVPGTIYF. In DNA form, the CDR3 reads TGTGCCAGCAGCTTAGCCGTCCCGGGCACCATATATTTT.

The chain has TRBV11-3 and TRBJ2-3, with 11 positions matching TRBD1. The CDR3 is made up of 17 amino acids. J was trimmed by 4 bases and V by 5 bases; bases with no gene match: 11. The germline gives CDR1 SGHNT, CDR2 YENEEA. CDR3 amino acids: CASSPRPWTGGPDTQYF. The CDR3 DNA sequence: TGTGCCAGCAGCCCCCGTCCATGGACAGGGGGCCCAGATACGCAGTATTTT. The full variable domain, with the rest looked up from reference TRBV11-3 and TRBJ2-3, is EAGVVQSPRYKIIEKKQPVAFWCNPISGHNTLYWYLQNLGQGPELLIRYENEEAVDDSQLPKDRFSAERLKGVDSTLKIQPAELGDSAVYLCASSPRPWTGGPDTQYFGPGTRLTVL.

This clonotype was observed a few times. V gene TRBV6-5 combines with J gene TRBJ1-5; D remains ambiguous. Trimming left V 0 bases short and J 7 bases short, with 7 bases between. The CDR3 covers 13 residues. From germline, CDR1 is MNHEY and CDR2 SVGAGI. CDR3 sequence: CASSYSAWQPQHF. Here the CDR3 DNA reads TGTGCCAGCAGTTACTCAGCCTGGCAGCCCCAGCATTTT.

In its sample, this clonotype was seen a few times. The rearrangement links TRBV7-9 to TRBJ1-5, with D hard to call. V was cut by 1 base and J by 0 bases, with 7 bases left in between. Germline CDR1 is SEHNR and CDR2 is FQNEAQ (reference sequence). This CDR3 has 15 amino acids. CDR3 nucleotides: TGTGCCAGCAGCTTAGGGTCAGATAGCAATCAGCCCCAGCATTTT. This sequence encodes CASSLGSDSNQPQHF.

The rearrangement links TRBV20-1 to TRBJ2-5, with 9 positions matching TRBD1. With V trimmed by 6 bases and J by 3 bases, 5 bases remained unmatched. The CDR3 is 13 residues long. CDR1 and CDR2 (germline): DFQATT, SNEGSKA (reference sequence). Here the CDR3 reads CSAPGQGKETQYF. The CDR3 nucleotides are TGCAGTGCCCCCGGACAGGGGAAAGAGACCCAGTACTTC.

V usage is TRBV28 and J usage is TRBJ2-2; D remains ambiguous. The germline gives CDR1 MDHEN, CDR2 SYDVKM. The CDR3 length is 13 residues. The V end was cut by 6 bases, the J end by 0 bases, with 5 bases between. The CDR3 DNA reads as TGTGCCAGCAGGACATCGAACACCGGGGAGCTGTTTTTT. This encodes CASRTSNTGELFF.

V usage is TRBV7-9 and J usage is TRBJ2-4; 10 bases line up with TRBD1. Germline-derived CDR1 and CDR2 are SEHNR and FQNEAQ (reference sequence). The CDR3 sequence is 16 residues long. After removal of 5 bases from V and 3 bases from J, the junction contained 7 bases not matched to a gene. The CDR3 spells CASSLGTGVDKNIQYF. CDR3 bases: TGTGCCAGCAGCCTAGGGACAGGGGTTGACAAAAACATTCAGTACTTC.

This clonotype occurred a few times. The chain combines TRBV4-1 with TRBJ2-7; 7 nucleotides align to TRBD2. CDR1 is MGHRA and CDR2 is YSYEKL in the germline V gene. This CDR3 spans 14 amino acids. The ends lost 0 bases at V and 2 bases at J; junction bases unmatched: 1. The CDR3 spells CASSQDGRAYEQYF. The CDR3 bases are TGCGCCAGCAGCCAAGATGGGAGGGCCTACGAGCAGTACTTC.

The rearrangement links TRBV30 to TRBJ2-4; 10 bases line up with TRBD2. The CDR3 runs 16 residues. V was clipped by 3 bases and J by 5 bases; unmatched bases: 10. Germline CDR1 reads GTSNPN; CDR2 reads SVGIG (reference sequence). In DNA, the CDR3 is TGTGCCTGGAGCGATATGTCTAGCGGGGGCGAAAACATTCAGTACTTC. It yields the protein CAWSDMSSGGENIQYF.

This clonotype was detected many times. The CDR3 loop is CASSSQGGEKLFF. In DNA form, the CDR3 reads TGTGCCAGCAGCTCCCAGGGCGGAGAAAAACTGTTTTTT. This chain uses TRBV7-9 with TRBJ1-4; a possible D gene is TRBD1 (5 bases). V gave up 4 bases and J gave up 8 bases, with 11 bases separating them. CDR1 and CDR2 from the germline V gene are SEHNR and FQNEAQ (reference sequence). The CDR3 length is 13 residues.

This clonotype was seen only a few times. The rearrangement links TRBV29-1 to TRBJ2-5; tentatively, D is TRBD1 (5 bases). The CDR3 runs 13 residues. The V gene's germline CDR1 is SQVTM and CDR2 ANQGSEA. The V and J ends lost 4 bases and 4 bases respectively, with 13 bases between them. CDR3 nucleotides: TGCAGCGTTGTAGGGGTAGCCCCAGAGACCCAGTACTTC. Encoded protein: CSVVGVAPETQYF.

This clonotype has ten or more counts. The rearrangement uses TRBV29-1 and TRBJ2-7; D possibly corresponds to TRBD1 (6 bases). V shed 6 bases and J shed 3 bases, with 9 bases lying between them. This CDR3 contains 11 residues. Germline lookup yields CDR1 SQVTM and CDR2 ANQGSEA. The CDR3 sequence is CSVADSYEQYF. DNA of the CDR3: TGCAGCGTGGCGGACAGCTACGAGCAGTACTTC.

The chain employs TRBV12-3 or TRBV12-4 and TRBJ2-3; 7 bases match TRBD2. The CDR3 covers 16 residues. V shed 8 bases, J shed 2 bases, and the junction held 13 bases outside the gene matches. The CDR3 DNA reads as TGTGCCAGCGGGCCCAGGGCGGGAGCTGCCACAGATACGCAGTATTTT. Residues: CASGPRAGAATDTQYF.

In its sample, this clonotype was seen a few times. This CDR3 is CASSRGQGLETQYF. CDR3 DNA: TGTGCCAGCTCAAGAGGACAGGGACTAGAGACCCAGTACTTC. The chain links TRBV18 to TRBJ2-5; 8 nucleotides match TRBD1. Germline trimming cut 5 bases from V and 4 bases from J; bases unmatched to any gene: 6. The CDR3 totals 14 residues. Germline V CDR1 and CDR2: KGHSH, LQKENI.

This sequence joins TRBV5-1 and TRBJ2-3; TRBD1 is a possible D gene (6 bases). V lost 5 bases and J 4 bases, leaving 17 bases between the germline ends. Germline values: CDR1 SGHRS, CDR2 YFSETQ. CDR3 length: 15 amino acids. DNA for the CDR3: TGCGCCAGCAGACAGTTACAGGGAGACGCAGATACGCAGTATTTT. Translation gives CASRQLQGDADTQYF. The variable domain in full, completed from reference TRBV5-1 and TRBJ2-3, reads KAGVTQTPRYLIKTRGQQVTLSCSPISGHRSVSWYQQTPGQGLQFLFEYFSETQRNKGNFPGRFSGRQFSNSRSEMNVSTLELGDSALYLCASRQLQGDADTQYFGPGTRLTVL.